The 23 T cell receptor beta chains below come from one sample, sequenced in a study of Ad26.COV2.S vaccination and SARS-CoV-2 variants. The treatment denotes: roughly 20 received Ad26.COV2.S at low or high dose, single or two shots; roughly five received placebo; per-sample allocation not given. The investigators took samples on day 63 after the first vaccine or placebo injection. Sequencing used immunoSEQ multiplex PCR; TCRdb keeps in-frame clones, though not all of them. The sample shows about 480,000 clones, roughly 87% of them seen only once. The sample consisted of peripheral blood, taken in a trial of Ad26.COV2.S vaccine versus placebo. These receptors all come from a person between 18 and 60 years old who received the Ad26.COV2.S COVID-19 vaccine or a placebo.

In its sample, this clone was seen once. This sequence joins TRBV19 and TRBJ2-1; perhaps D is TRBD1 or TRBD2 (7 bases each). The CDR3 sequence is 14 residues long. Trimming shortened V by 5 bases and J by 6 bases, and 14 bases separated the two germline ends. The V gene's germline CDR1 is LNHDA and CDR2 SQIVND (reference sequence). CDR3 region: CASSLQGGVNEQFF. CDR3 nucleotide sequence: TGTGCCAGTAGTCTTCAGGGGGGGGTCAATGAGCAGTTCTTC.

The CDR3 region is CSAQVLVGETQYF. CDR3 coding DNA: TGCAGCGCCCAGGTCCTTGTCGGGGAGACCCAGTACTTC. The chain links TRBV29-1 to TRBJ2-5, with no clear D. The CDR3 has 13 amino acids. Trimming removed 7 bases from V and 5 bases from J, with 17 bases in between. The germline gives CDR1 SQVTM, CDR2 ANQGSEA.

This clone is large in the sample. The J gene is TRBJ2-7, the V gene TRBV9; no clear D. CDR3 length equals 18 residues. Trimming shortened V by 0 bases and J by 4 bases, and 23 bases separated the two germline ends. Germline V CDR1 and CDR2: SGDLS, YYNGEE. The CDR3 region is CASSVALRPGENRYEQYF. The CDR3, as DNA: TGTGCCAGCAGCGTAGCCCTTAGGCCCGGAGAAAACCGTTACGAGCAGTACTTC.

V is TRBV10-3 and J is TRBJ2-7; TRBD2 agrees at 11 bases. From germline, CDR1 is ENHRY and CDR2 SYGVKD. The CDR3 is 13 amino acids. V trimming: 11 bases; J trimming: 4 bases; junction bases outside the gene matches: 7. CDR3 in amino acids: CALIGTSGYEQYF. DNA of the CDR3: TGTGCCCTCATAGGGACTAGCGGATACGAGCAGTACTTC.

V is TRBV12-3 or TRBV12-4 and J is TRBJ1-1; D is uncertain. The CDR3 contains 13 residues. With 8 bases removed from V and 2 bases from J, the gap between germline ends came to 12 bases. For the CDR3, the DNA is TGTGCCAGCCTCAGAGACCTAAACACTGAAGCTTTCTTT. The encoded protein is CASLRDLNTEAFF.

This chain uses TRBV27 with TRBJ2-1; 7 nucleotides line up with TRBD2. The CDR3 is 22 residues long. V trimming: 2 bases; J trimming: 7 bases; junction bases outside the gene matches: 29. CDR1 is MNHEY and CDR2 is SMNVEV in the germline V gene (reference sequence). CDR3 nucleotides: TGTGCCAGCAGTTTAGCAACAGCCTACCGCGGGAGTGGGGGAGCGAGTGGGAATGAGCAGTTCTTC. This encodes CASSLATAYRGSGGASGNEQFF.

The chain combines TRBV5-1 with TRBJ2-2, with D possibly TRBD2 on 6 matching bases. This CDR3 comprises 14 residues. V was trimmed by 5 bases and J by 5 bases, leaving 13 bases between them. Germline values: CDR1 SGHRS, CDR2 YFSETQ. DNA for the CDR3: TGCGCCAGCAGATCGGGACTGTTGACCGGGGAGCTGTTTTTT. Protein sequence: CASRSGLLTGELFF.

This chain uses TRBV10-3 with TRBJ2-6; 8 bases are a match to TRBD1. V was pared by 8 bases and J by 2 bases, with 5 bases of the junction left unmatched. Germline CDR1 reads ENHRY; CDR2 reads SYGVKD. This CDR3 comprises 15 residues. The CDR3 DNA reads as TGTGCCATCGGAAGGACAGGGACTGGGGCCAACGTCCTGACTTTC. Translation: CAIGRTGTGANVLTF.

This rearrangement joins TRBV18 to TRBJ2-1; D unresolved. The V end was cut by 1 base, the J end by 8 bases, with 12 bases between. Germline CDR1 KGHSH, CDR2 LQKENI. The CDR3 has 14 residues. CDR3 nucleotide sequence: TGTGCCAGCTCACCACAATCTCATGGGGATGAGCAGTTCTTC. Protein product: CASSPQSHGDEQFF.

This clone was counted once. V is TRBV2 and J is TRBJ2-1; D is uncertain. The CDR3 length is 15 residues. Germline values: CDR1 SNHLY, CDR2 FYNNEI. V lost 7 bases to trimming and J lost 0 bases, with 13 bases between them. This chain's CDR3 is CASMSVESSYNEQFF. In DNA, the CDR3 is TGTGCCAGCATGTCGGTGGAGAGCTCCTACAATGAGCAGTTCTTC. Together with reference TRBV2 and TRBJ2-1, the CDR3 gives the full variable domain: EPEVTQTPSHQVTQMGQEVILRCVPISNHLYFYWYRQILGQKVEFLVSFYNNEISEKSEIFDDQFSVERPDGSNFTLKIRSTKLEDSAMYFCASMSVESSYNEQFFGPGTRLTVL.

The rearrangement uses TRBV6-5 and TRBJ2-1; D might be TRBD2 (6 bases). The V gene lost 5 bases and the J gene lost 9 bases, with 17 bases spanning the gap. The germline CDR1 and CDR2 sequences are MNHEY and SVGAGI. The CDR3 has 14 amino acids. The CDR3 coding sequence is TGTGCCAGCAGTCCCTCCCGGGAGTGGGGTGAGCAGTTCTTC. Its translation is CASSPSREWGEQFF.

The gene calls are TRBV30 and TRBJ1-4, with TRBD1 identical over 11 bases. Germline CDR1 and CDR2: GTSNPN and SVGIG (reference sequence). V lost 7 bases, J lost 7 bases, and 8 bases stayed unmatched. There are 14 residues in the CDR3. DNA for the CDR3: TGTGCCTCCTTACCCGGGACAGGGGGTGAAAAACTGTTTTTT. Amino acid sequence: CASLPGTGGEKLFF.

This rearrangement joins TRBV16 to TRBJ1-2; D possibly corresponds to TRBD1 (5 bases). Trimming shortened V by 3 bases and J by 2 bases, and 10 bases separated the two germline ends. CDR3 length equals 14 residues. Germline V gene sequence: CDR1 KGHSY, CDR2 FQNENV. DNA of the CDR3: TGTGCCAGCAGCCAGGGGCTAAGAAACTATGGCTACACCTTC. Translation gives CASSQGLRNYGYTF.

CDR3 in amino acids: CATSDLLGNPGELFF. The CDR3 DNA follows: TGTGCCACCAGTGATTTGTTGGGGAATCCCGGGGAGCTGTTTTTT. This chain uses TRBV24-1 with TRBJ2-2; D not certain. CDR1 KGHDR and CDR2 SFDVKD come from the germline V gene. The V gene lost 0 bases and the J gene lost 6 bases, with 10 bases spanning the gap. The CDR3 is made up of 15 amino acids.

The chain joins TRBV4-3 to TRBJ2-3, with no clear D. Trimming left V 3 bases short and J 1 base short, with 11 bases between. Germline CDR1 LGHNA, CDR2 YSLEER. The CDR3 has 15 amino acids. The CDR3: CASSQNTAGTDTQYF. The DNA for the CDR3 is TGCGCCAGCAGCCAGAATACCGCGGGCACAGATACGCAGTATTTT.

J is TRBJ2-1 and V is TRBV5-6, with D unclear. Trimming left V 4 bases short and J 3 bases short, with 20 bases between. The CDR3 is 17 residues long. Per the germline V gene, CDR1 is SGHDT and CDR2 is YYEEEE. The CDR3 bases are TGTGCCAGCAGCCTTCGGGTCCGCAGGACCGTCTACAATGAGCAGTTCTTC. This encodes CASSLRVRRTVYNEQFF.

The CDR3 is CASSRATSGSDTQYF. CDR3 in DNA: TGTGCCAGCAGCCGCGCGACTAGCGGATCAGATACGCAGTATTTT. The V call is TRBV5-4, the J call TRBJ2-3, with 9 bases that match TRBD2. Germline loops: CDR1 SGHNT, CDR2 YYREEE (reference sequence). V shed 4 bases, J shed 4 bases, and the junction held 7 bases outside the gene matches. This CDR3 is built from 15 residues.

This sequence joins TRBV5-4 and TRBJ2-7; 10 positions match TRBD1. V was pared by 3 bases and J by 3 bases, with 6 bases of the junction left unmatched. Germline V gene lookup returns CDR1 SGHNT and CDR2 YYREEE (reference sequence). The CDR3 covers 15 residues. CDR3 in amino acids: CASSSGTGVRYEQYF. CDR3 nucleotide sequence: TGTGCCAGCAGCTCCGGGACAGGGGTCCGCTACGAGCAGTACTTC.

This chain uses TRBV7-6 with TRBJ2-1; possible D gene TRBD1, 5 bases. Germline V gene lookup returns CDR1 SGHVS and CDR2 FNYEAQ. The CDR3 spans 16 residues. Trimming took 1 base from V and 0 from J, leaving 10 bases between them. CDR3 protein: CASSLDQGSSYNEQFF. CDR3 nucleotide sequence: TGTGCCAGCAGCTTAGATCAGGGAAGCTCCTACAATGAGCAGTTCTTC.

The V call is TRBV28, the J call TRBJ1-1, with 7 bases that match TRBD1. CDR3 length equals 16 residues. V was clipped by 6 bases and J by 7 bases; unmatched bases: 17. Germline CDR1 and CDR2: MDHEN and SYDVKM. CDR3 sequence reads: CASSRRMTGSRLEAFF. The CDR3 region has the DNA TGTGCCAGCAGCCGGAGGATGACAGGGTCTCGTCTTGAAGCTTTCTTT. Full variable domain (outside the CDR3, taken from reference TRBV28 and TRBJ1-1): DVKVTQSSRYLVKRTGEKVFLECVQDMDHENMFWYRQDPGLGLRLIYFSYDVKMKEKGDIPEGYSVSREKKERFSLILESASTNQTSMYLCASSRRMTGSRLEAFFGQGTRLTVV.

V usage is TRBV10-3 and J usage is TRBJ2-1; 9 bases are shared with TRBD2. This CDR3 contains 14 residues. Germline assignment: CDR1 ENHRY and CDR2 SYGVKD. V shed 4 bases and J 6 bases; nucleotides not matched to a gene: 4. The CDR3 region is CAISGGTSSNEQFF. The CDR3 bases are TGTGCCATCAGTGGTGGGACTAGCAGCAATGAGCAGTTCTTC.

The chain combines TRBV9 with TRBJ1-2, with unresolved D. Per the germline V gene, CDR1 is SGDLS and CDR2 is YYNGEE. V was clipped by 2 bases and J by 6 bases, with 20 bases between them. This CDR3 contains 16 residues. Here the CDR3 DNA reads TGTGCCAGCAGCGTTTTAGACACCTTTTTGGGAAATGGCTACACCTTC. Its translation is CASSVLDTFLGNGYTF.

The V and J genes are TRBV28 and TRBJ2-5; no clear D. The V end was cut by 5 bases, the J end by 5 bases, with 12 bases between. The CDR3 sequence is 13 residues long. Germline V gene lookup returns CDR1 MDHEN and CDR2 SYDVKM. The CDR3 nucleotides are TGTGCCAGCAGTGCCCCCAGTACGGAGACCCAGTACTTC. Translation gives CASSAPSTETQYF.